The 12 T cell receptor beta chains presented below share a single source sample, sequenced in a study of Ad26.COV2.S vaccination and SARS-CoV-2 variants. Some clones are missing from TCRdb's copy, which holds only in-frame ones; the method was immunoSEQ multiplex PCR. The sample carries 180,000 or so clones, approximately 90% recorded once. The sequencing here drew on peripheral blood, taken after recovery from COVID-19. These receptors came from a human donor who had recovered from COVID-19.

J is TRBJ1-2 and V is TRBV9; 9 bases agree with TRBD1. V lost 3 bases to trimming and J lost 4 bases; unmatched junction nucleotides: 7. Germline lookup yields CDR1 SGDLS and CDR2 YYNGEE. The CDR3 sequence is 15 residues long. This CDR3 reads CASSDSTGGRYGYTF. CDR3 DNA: TGTGCCAGCAGCGACTCGACAGGGGGTCGCTATGGCTACACCTTC.

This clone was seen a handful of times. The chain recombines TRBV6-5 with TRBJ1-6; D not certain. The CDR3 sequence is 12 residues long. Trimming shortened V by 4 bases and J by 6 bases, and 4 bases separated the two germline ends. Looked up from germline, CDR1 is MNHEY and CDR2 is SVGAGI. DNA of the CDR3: TGTGCCAGCAGTTGGGGTAATTCACCCCTCCACTTT. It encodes CASSWGNSPLHF.

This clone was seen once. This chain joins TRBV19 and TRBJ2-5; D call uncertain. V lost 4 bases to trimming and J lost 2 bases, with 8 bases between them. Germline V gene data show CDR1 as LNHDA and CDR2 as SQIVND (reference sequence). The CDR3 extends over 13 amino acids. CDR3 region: CASSRTIQETQYF. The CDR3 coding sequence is TGTGCCAGTAGTAGAACGATTCAAGAGACCCAGTACTTC.

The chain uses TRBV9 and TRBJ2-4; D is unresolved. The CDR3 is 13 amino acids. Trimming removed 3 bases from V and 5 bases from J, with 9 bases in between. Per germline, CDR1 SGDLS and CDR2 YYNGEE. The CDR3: CASSAGPENIQYF. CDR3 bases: TGTGCCAGCAGCGCGGGTCCGGAAAACATTCAGTACTTC.

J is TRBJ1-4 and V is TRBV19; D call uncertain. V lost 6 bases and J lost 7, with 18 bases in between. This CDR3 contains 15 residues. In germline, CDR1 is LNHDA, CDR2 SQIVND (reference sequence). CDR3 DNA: TGTGCCAGTAGAAGCGATAGGGTCGGAAGTGAAAAACTGTTTTTT. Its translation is CASRSDRVGSEKLFF. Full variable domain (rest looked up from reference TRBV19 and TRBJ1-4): DGGITQSPKYLFRKEGQNVTLSCEQNLNHDAMYWYRQDPGQGLRLIYYSQIVNDFQKGDIAEGYSVSREKKESFPLTVTSAQKNPTAFYLCASRSDRVGSEKLFFGSGTQLSVL.

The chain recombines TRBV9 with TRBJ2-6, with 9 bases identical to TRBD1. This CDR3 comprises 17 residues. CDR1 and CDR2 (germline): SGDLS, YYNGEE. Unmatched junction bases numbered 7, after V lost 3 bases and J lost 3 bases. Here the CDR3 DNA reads TGTGCCAGCAGCGATCGGACAGGGGCGAGTGGGGCCAACGTCCTGACTTTC. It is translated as CASSDRTGASGANVLTF. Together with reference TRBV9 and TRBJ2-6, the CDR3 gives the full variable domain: DSGVTQTPKHLITATGQRVTLRCSPRSGDLSVYWYQQSLDQGLQFLIQYYNGEERAKGNILERFSAQQFPDLHSELNLSSLELGDSALYFCASSDRTGASGANVLTFGAGSRLTVL.

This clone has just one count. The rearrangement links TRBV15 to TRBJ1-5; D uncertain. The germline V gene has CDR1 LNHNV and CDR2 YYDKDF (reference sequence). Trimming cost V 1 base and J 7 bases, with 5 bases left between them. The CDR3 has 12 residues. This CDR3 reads CATSRGEQPQHF. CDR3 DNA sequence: TGTGCCACCAGCAGAGGGGAGCAGCCCCAGCATTTT. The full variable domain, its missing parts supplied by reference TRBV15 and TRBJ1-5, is DAMVIQNPRYQVTQFGKPVTLSCSQTLNHNVMYWYQQKSSQAPKLLFHYYDKDFNNEADTPDNFQSRRPNTSFCFLDIRSPGLGDTAMYLCATSRGEQPQHFGDGTRLSIL.

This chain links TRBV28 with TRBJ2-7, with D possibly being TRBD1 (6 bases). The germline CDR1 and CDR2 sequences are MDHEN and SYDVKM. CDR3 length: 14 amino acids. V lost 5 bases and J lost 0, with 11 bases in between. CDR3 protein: CASSPGQNSYEQYF. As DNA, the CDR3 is TGTGCCAGCAGTCCAGGACAGAACTCCTACGAGCAGTACTTC.

This chain's CDR3 is CASSPDAGFSFSGANVLTF. CDR3 sequence (DNA): TGTGCCAGTAGTCCAGACGCCGGGTTCAGCTTCTCTGGGGCCAACGTCCTGACTTTC. The chain employs TRBV19 and TRBJ2-6; D gene uncertain. Germline V gene data show CDR1 as LNHDA and CDR2 as SQIVND (reference sequence). The CDR3 extends over 19 amino acids. V shed 5 bases and J shed 0 bases, with 20 bases lying between them.

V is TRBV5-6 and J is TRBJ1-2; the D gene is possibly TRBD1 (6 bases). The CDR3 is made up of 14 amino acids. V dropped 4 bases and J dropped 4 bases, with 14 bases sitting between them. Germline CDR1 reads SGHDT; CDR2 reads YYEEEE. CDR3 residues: CASSEVTGSYGYTF. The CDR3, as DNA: TGTGCCAGCAGCGAGGTGACAGGTTCCTATGGCTACACCTTC. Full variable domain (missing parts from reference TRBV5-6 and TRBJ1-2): DAGVTQSPTHLIKTRGQQVTLRCSPKSGHDTVSWYQQALGQGPQFIFQYYEEEERQRGNFPDRFSGHQFPNYSSELNVNALLLGDSALYLCASSEVTGSYGYTFGSGTRLTVV.

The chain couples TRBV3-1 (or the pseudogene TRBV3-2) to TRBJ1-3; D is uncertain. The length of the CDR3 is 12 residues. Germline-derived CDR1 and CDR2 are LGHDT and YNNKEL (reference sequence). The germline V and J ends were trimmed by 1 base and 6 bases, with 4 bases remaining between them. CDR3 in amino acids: CASSQALNTIYF. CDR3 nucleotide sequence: TGTGCCAGCAGCCAAGCTCTAAACACCATATATTTT.

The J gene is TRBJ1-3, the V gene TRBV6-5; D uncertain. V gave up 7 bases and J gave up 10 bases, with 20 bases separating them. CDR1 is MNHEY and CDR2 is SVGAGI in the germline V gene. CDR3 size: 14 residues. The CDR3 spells CASTPGIGIRTIYF. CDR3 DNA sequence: TGTGCCAGCACTCCCGGGATAGGGATCAGGACCATATATTTT.